The rows below give T cell receptor beta chains drawn from one sample of a study of neurological immune-mediated disorders. One entry per CDR3 protein results from TCRdb running MiXCR on the 5' RACE reads. This table holds around 71,000 distinct CDR3 sequences, 12% to 15% found once. Sequencing was carried out using PBMCs. The source is a female donor with HTLV-1-associated myelopathy (HAM/TSP). CDR3s include the opening cysteine and the closing phenylalanine or tryptophan. Not all rows give a size; the values are once, few, many and, for expanded clones, a class.

v_call clone_size cdr3_aa
TRBV2 few CASSVSGTEAFF
TRBV4-1 many CASSRNDRGNTGELFF
TRBV3-1 many CASSPGLGAYEQYF
TRBV5-1 many CASTAPPGGAEDTQYF
TRBV5-1 many CASSLEGDQSEQYF
TRBV10-1 many CASSEGNTEAFF
TRBV6-2/TRBV6-3 few CAAISSYNEQFF
TRBV20-1 many CSAALSGGNTGELFF
TRBV20-1 many CSVTGPKRGTYNEQFF
TRBV20-1 many CSAGLSGWEQFF
TRBV5-1 many CASSSLNREETQYF
TRBV12-3/TRBV12-4 once CASSLQTVYEQYF
TRBV3-1 many CASRPGYMEGEQFF
TRBV7-9 many CASSPPQGENSPLHF
TRBV18 - CASSPGRGELYEQYF
TRBV7-8 many CASSLALIGGGQETQYF
TRBV29-1 medium-sized CSAVGGAFYGYTF
TRBV5-1 few CASSFTRYEQYF
TRBV2 - CASSEEKGYSEAYF
TRBV4-1 many CASSQERTETQYF
TRBV12-3/TRBV12-4 many CASSLIDGANVLTF
TRBV10-2 many CASSDLRRRGPTYEQYF